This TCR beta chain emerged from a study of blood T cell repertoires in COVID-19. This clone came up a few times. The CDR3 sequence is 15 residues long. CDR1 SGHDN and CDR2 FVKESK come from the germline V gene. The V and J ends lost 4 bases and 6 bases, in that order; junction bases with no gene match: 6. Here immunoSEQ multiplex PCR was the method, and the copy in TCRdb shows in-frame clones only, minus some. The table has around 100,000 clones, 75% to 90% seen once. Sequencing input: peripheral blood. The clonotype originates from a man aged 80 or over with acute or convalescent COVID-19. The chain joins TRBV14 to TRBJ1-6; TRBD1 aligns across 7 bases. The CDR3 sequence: CASSPYRGPNSPLHF. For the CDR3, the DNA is TGTGCCAGCAGCCCTTACAGGGGACCTAATTCACCCCTCCACTTT.